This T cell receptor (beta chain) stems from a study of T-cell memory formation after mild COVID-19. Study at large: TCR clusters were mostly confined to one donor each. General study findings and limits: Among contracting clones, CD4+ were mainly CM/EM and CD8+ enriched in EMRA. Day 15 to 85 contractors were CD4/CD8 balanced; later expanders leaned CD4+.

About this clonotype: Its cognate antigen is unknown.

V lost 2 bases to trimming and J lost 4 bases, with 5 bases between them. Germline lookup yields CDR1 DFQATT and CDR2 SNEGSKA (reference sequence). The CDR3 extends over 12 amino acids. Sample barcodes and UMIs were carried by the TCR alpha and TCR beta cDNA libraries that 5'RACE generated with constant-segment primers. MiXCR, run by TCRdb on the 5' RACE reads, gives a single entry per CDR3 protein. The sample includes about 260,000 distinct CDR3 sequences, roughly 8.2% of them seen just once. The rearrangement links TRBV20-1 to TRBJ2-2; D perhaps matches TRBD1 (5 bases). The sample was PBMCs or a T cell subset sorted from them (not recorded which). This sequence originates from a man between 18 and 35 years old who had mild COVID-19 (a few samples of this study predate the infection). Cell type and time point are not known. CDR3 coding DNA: TGCAGTGCTAGACAGGGCACCGGGGAGCTGTTTTTT. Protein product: CSARQGTGELFF.